The 30 T cell receptor beta chains below all came from one sample that was sequenced in a study of blood T cell repertoires in COVID-19. The method was immunoSEQ multiplex PCR; TCRdb's version includes in-frame clones alone and lacks a portion of them. The top ten hold about 16% of the sample, which has about 130,000 clones, just under 85% seen once. Sequencing used peripheral blood. The receptors shown here come from a woman in her 50s with acute or convalescent COVID-19.

V usage is TRBV5-4 and J usage is TRBJ2-7, with D unclear. V lost 4 bases to trimming and J lost 7 bases, with 15 bases between them. This CDR3 has 13 residues. Germline CDR1 and CDR2: SGHNT and YYREEE (reference sequence). CDR3 in DNA: TGTGCCAGCAGCACAAGCAGTGGAGATGAGCAGTACTTC. This sequence encodes CASSTSSGDEQYF. Based on the CDR3 plus reference TRBV5-4 and TRBJ2-7, the full variable domain is ETGVTQSPTHLIKTRGQQVTLRCSSQSGHNTVSWYQQALGQGPQFIFQYYREEENGRGNFPPRFSGLQFPNYSSELNVNALELDDSALYLCASSTSSGDEQYFGPGTRLTVT.

V usage is TRBV6-2 or TRBV6-3 and J usage is TRBJ1-2; tentatively, D is TRBD1 (5 bases). Trimming took 4 bases from V and 6 from J, leaving 12 bases between them. This CDR3 contains 13 residues. Germline assignment: CDR1 MNHEY and CDR2 SVGEGT. CDR3 DNA sequence: TGTGCCAGCAGTTCGAGACAGCTTGATGGCTACACCTTC. The encoded protein is CASSSRQLDGYTF.

The CDR3 DNA reads TGCGCCAGCACCCCTAGTAATCCAATCCATAATTCACCCCTCCACTTT. Amino acids: CASTPSNPIHNSPLHF. This rearrangement joins TRBV23-1 to TRBJ1-6; D is unresolved. TRBV23-1 is marked as an open reading frame, function uncertain. This CDR3 spans 16 amino acids. Trimming took 7 bases from V and 5 from J, leaving 18 bases between them.

As for this clone: This same CDR3 is encoded by further DNA sequences in the sample. The V gene is TRBV12-3 or TRBV12-4, the J gene TRBJ1-2; D uncertain. The V end lost 3 bases, the J end lost 2 bases, and 7 bases lay between the germline ends. This CDR3 contains 13 residues. The CDR3 is CASSFTGNYGYTF. The CDR3, as DNA: TGTGCCAGCAGTTTCACCGGGAACTATGGCTACACCTTC.

This clone was observed a few times. The genes are TRBV3-1 (or the pseudogene TRBV3-2) and TRBJ2-1; 8 bases fit TRBD2. The V gene's germline CDR1 is LGHDT and CDR2 YNNKEL (reference sequence). The CDR3 covers 17 residues. The junction had 11 bases not matched to a gene; V was cut back by 0 bases and J by 7 bases. In DNA, the CDR3 is TGTGCCAGCAGCCAAGATCTATTCGGGGGGGGCTCAAATGAGCAGTTCTTC. The encoded protein is CASSQDLFGGGSNEQFF.

This chain joins TRBV2 and TRBJ1-5; 7 bases match TRBD1. The germline V gene has CDR1 SNHLY and CDR2 FYNNEI. This CDR3 region has 14 residues. Losses at the gene ends were 5 bases for V and 6 bases for J; bases not matched to a gene: 7. CDR3 region: CASSPDRRSQPQHF. The CDR3 DNA follows: TGTGCCAGCAGTCCGGACAGGCGCAGTCAGCCCCAGCATTTT.

The chain has TRBV2 and TRBJ1-5; possible D gene TRBD1, 6 bases. Trimming left V 7 bases short and J 0 bases short, with 13 bases between. The CDR3 totals 15 residues. Germline CDR1 SNHLY, CDR2 FYNNEI. This CDR3 is CASIKDSFSNQPQHF. The CDR3 DNA sequence: TGTGCCAGCATCAAGGACAGCTTTAGCAATCAGCCCCAGCATTTT.

This chain joins TRBV21-1 and TRBJ2-6; the table's TRBD1 call for D was not verified on the DNA. TRBV21-1 is an annotated pseudogene. This CDR3 is built from 16 residues. CDR3 coding DNA: TGTGCCAGCAGCAGGGGGCGGAACTCTGGGGCCAACGTCCTGACTTTC. This gives the protein CASSRGRNSGANVLTF.

The CDR3 bases are TGTGCCTGGAGTCTACCTCCTCCCATCAAGGAGCAGTTCTTC. Its protein is CAWSLPPPIKEQFF. This sequence joins TRBV30 and TRBJ2-1; D gene ambiguous. Germline lookup yields CDR1 GTSNPN and CDR2 SVGIG (reference sequence). CDR3 length equals 14 residues. Between the trimmed V and J ends, which lost 2 bases and 10 bases, there was a span of 18 bases.

J is TRBJ2-2 and V is TRBV19; no reliable D call. Trimming cost V 5 bases and J 6 bases, with 10 bases left between them. The CDR3 spans 13 residues. Germline CDR1 LNHDA, CDR2 SQIVND (reference sequence). CDR3 region: CASSVPRAGELFF. CDR3 DNA sequence: TGTGCCAGTAGTGTCCCCCGGGCCGGGGAGCTGTTTTTT.

The V and J genes are TRBV9 and TRBJ2-1, with D possibly TRBD2 on 5 matching bases. The CDR3 sequence is 15 residues long. V was shortened by 0 bases and J by 8 bases, with 15 bases between the two germline ends. Germline loops: CDR1 SGDLS, CDR2 YYNGEE. The DNA of the CDR3 is TGTGCCAGCAGCGTAGTCGTGGGGTCTAGCCATGAGCAGTTCTTC. Translation gives CASSVVVGSSHEQFF.

The CDR3 DNA reads TGTGCCAGCAGCCAAGATGACAGTTCGAATTCACCCCTCCACTTT. This sequence encodes CASSQDDSSNSPLHF. The gene calls are TRBV3-1 (or the pseudogene TRBV3-2) and TRBJ1-6; perhaps TRBD1 as D (5 bases). V lost 0 bases and J lost 7, with 10 bases in between. The CDR3 has 15 residues. Germline values: CDR1 LGHDT, CDR2 YNNKEL (reference sequence).

The chain carries TRBV7-2 and TRBJ2-3; 8 nucleotides line up with TRBD1. V was clipped by 1 base and J by 6 bases; unmatched bases: 6. CDR1 is SGHTA and CDR2 is FQGNSA in the germline V gene. The CDR3 spans 15 residues. The CDR3 region is CASSLGSGGIDTQYF. The CDR3 DNA is TGTGCCAGCAGCTTAGGATCAGGGGGCATCGATACGCAGTATTTT.

The DNA of the CDR3 is TGTGCCAGCAGCGTAGCCGGGACAGGGGCCACAGATACGCAGTATTTT. Translated: CASSVAGTGATDTQYF. The chain uses TRBV9 and TRBJ2-3, with 10 bases lining up with TRBD1. The trim removed 0 bases at V and 2 bases at J, leaving 3 bases unmatched. From germline, CDR1 is SGDLS and CDR2 YYNGEE. There are 16 residues in the CDR3.

This clone came up a few times. The rearrangement uses TRBV19 and TRBJ2-2; 8 bases align to TRBD2. Germline lookup yields CDR1 LNHDA and CDR2 SQIVND (reference sequence). The CDR3 totals 15 residues. Trimming removed 7 bases from V and 5 bases from J; junction bases left unmatched: 9. DNA for the CDR3: TGTGCCAGTAATTGGCGCGGGGGGTGGACCGGGGAGCTGTTTTTT. Translated: CASNWRGGWTGELFF.

The chain joins TRBV14 to TRBJ2-7; 10 positions match TRBD1. With 5 bases clipped from V and 2 bases from J, the junction kept 6 bases outside the gene matches. This CDR3 comprises 15 residues. Per germline, CDR1 SGHDN and CDR2 FVKESK. In nucleotides, the CDR3 is TGTGCCAGCAGCGATACCGGGACAGGGGCCTACGAGCAGTACTTC. Amino acids: CASSDTGTGAYEQYF.

This clone appeared a single time. The chain carries TRBV6-1 and TRBJ1-3, with 9 positions matching TRBD1. With 3 bases clipped from V and 1 base from J, the junction kept 13 bases outside the gene matches. Germline CDR1 is MNHNS and CDR2 is SASEGT. The CDR3 is 19 amino acids. The CDR3 DNA is TGTGCCAGCAGTGATTTTTCCCGGACAGGGGTTTTTTCTGGAAACACCATATATTTT. This sequence encodes CASSDFSRTGVFSGNTIYF.

The genes are TRBV24-1 and TRBJ1-5; 8 positions agree with TRBD1. CDR1 is KGHDR and CDR2 is SFDVKD in the germline V gene. V lost 7 bases, J lost 2 bases, and 3 bases stayed unmatched. The CDR3 runs 14 residues. The CDR3 reads CATRDREGNQPQHF. DNA for the CDR3: TGTGCCACCAGGGACAGGGAAGGCAATCAGCCCCAGCATTTT.

The J gene is TRBJ1-5, the V gene TRBV29-1; 8 bases match TRBD1. The CDR3 length is 13 residues. The V segment lost 6 bases and the J segment 4 bases; nucleotides outside the gene matches: 5. In germline, CDR1 is SQVTM, CDR2 ANQGSEA. The CDR3 protein is CSVGQGLNQPQHF. CDR3 sequence (DNA): TGCAGCGTCGGACAGGGCCTAAATCAGCCCCAGCATTTT.

The V call is TRBV27, the J call TRBJ1-4; TRBD1 matches 7 bases. The CDR3 covers 19 residues. V was pared by 6 bases and J by 4 bases, with 20 bases of the junction left unmatched. Germline values: CDR1 MNHEY, CDR2 SMNVEV (reference sequence). CDR3 sequence reads: CASRQTGTVLKLGNEKLFF. The CDR3 DNA reads TGTGCCAGCAGACAAACCGGGACAGTGCTAAAATTGGGTAATGAAAAACTGTTTTTT.

The V and J genes are TRBV7-3 and TRBJ1-2; tentative D call: TRBD1 (5 bases). With 8 bases removed from V and 1 base from J, the gap between germline ends came to 14 bases. The CDR3 runs 14 residues. Germline V lookup: CDR1 SGHTA, CDR2 FQGTGA. The CDR3 DNA reads TGTGCCAGCGCCCTGGACAATAGTAACTATGGCTACACCTTC. This codes for CASALDNSNYGYTF. The whole variable domain, filled in from reference TRBV7-3 and TRBJ1-2, reads GAGVSQTPSNKVTEKGKYVELRCDPISGHTALYWYRQSLGQGPEFLIYFQGTGAADDSGLPNDRFFAVRPEGSVSTLKIQRTERGDSAVYLCASALDNSNYGYTFGSGTRLTVV.

The CDR3, as DNA: TGTGCCAGCAGCGCCTACAGGGGGCAGGGACACCCCGGGGAGCTGTTTTTT. This translates into CASSAYRGQGHPGELFF. The chain is built from TRBV7-9 and TRBJ2-2, with 9 bases matching TRBD1. The CDR3 has 17 residues. V dropped 5 bases and J dropped 6; count of bases not matched to a gene: 13. CDR1 is SEHNR, CDR2 FQNEAQ, per germline (reference sequence).

The chain is built from TRBV30 and TRBJ2-7; 7 nucleotides match TRBD2. Losses at the gene ends were 0 bases for V and 5 bases for J; bases not matched to a gene: 10. The CDR3 runs to 15 residues. Germline V gene data show CDR1 as GTSNPN and CDR2 as SVGIG (reference sequence). CDR3 nucleotide sequence: TGTGCCTGGAGTGTTGGAGGGCAGGGAGGGCACGAGCAGTACTTC. This codes for CAWSVGGQGGHEQYF.

The J gene is TRBJ2-3, the V gene TRBV24-1, with no clear D. Germline CDR1 and CDR2: KGHDR and SFDVKD. The CDR3 runs 14 residues. Trimming pared 3 bases from V and 6 bases from J, leaving 12 bases between. CDR3 nucleotides: TGTGCCACCAGTGATGCCGGCGGTGCCGATACGCAGTATTTT. Translation: CATSDAGGADTQYF.

The genes are TRBV6-5 and TRBJ1-2; weak D call: TRBD1 (5 bases). V shed 2 bases and J shed 3 bases, with 10 bases lying between them. CDR1 MNHEY and CDR2 SVGAGI come from the germline V gene. The CDR3 length is 14 residues. CDR3 in DNA: TGTGCCAGCAGTTACGGGGTAGGGGACTATGGCTACACCTTC. Translated, it gives CASSYGVGDYGYTF.

This clone was seen just once. The chain joins TRBV6-5 to TRBJ2-7; D might be TRBD1 (6 bases). Germline CDR1 MNHEY, CDR2 SVGAGI. The CDR3 is 13 amino acids. V lost 4 bases to trimming and J lost 1 base, with 8 bases between them. The CDR3 is CASSWDISYEQYF. Written as DNA, the CDR3 is TGTGCCAGCAGTTGGGACATTTCCTACGAGCAGTACTTC.

This sequence joins TRBV5-1 and TRBJ2-4; TRBD1 is a possible D gene (6 bases). CDR1 and CDR2 (germline): SGHRS, YFSETQ. V lost 5 bases and J 1 base, leaving 10 bases between the germline ends. This CDR3 region has 14 residues. The CDR3 protein is CASSPGQAKNIQYF. The CDR3 DNA is TGCGCCAGCAGTCCAGGACAGGCCAAAAACATTCAGTACTTC.

The J gene is TRBJ1-2, the V gene TRBV30; TRBD1 agrees at 8 bases. The CDR3 is 15 residues long. The V segment lost 4 bases and the J segment 0 bases; nucleotides outside the gene matches: 7. Germline V gives CDR1 GTSNPN, CDR2 SVGIG (reference sequence). CDR3 sequence: CAWNLQGATNYGYTF. The CDR3 DNA follows: TGTGCCTGGAACCTTCAGGGGGCAACTAACTATGGCTACACCTTC.

The table lists this clone with a few counts. The V gene is TRBV2, the J gene TRBJ1-2; TRBD1 agrees at 8 bases. The CDR3 spans 14 residues. After removal of 4 bases from V and 4 bases from J, the junction contained 5 bases not matched to a gene. Germline CDR1 reads SNHLY; CDR2 reads FYNNEI. The CDR3, as DNA: TGTGCCAGCAGTGGGAGGACAGGGCGCTATGGCTACACCTTC. It is translated as CASSGRTGRYGYTF.

This clone was observed a single time. The chain is built from TRBV24-1 and TRBJ2-1; 11 bases are shared with TRBD1. The CDR3 totals 16 residues. V shed 7 bases and J 8 bases; nucleotides not matched to a gene: 12. CDR1 and CDR2 from the germline V gene are KGHDR and SFDVKD. The CDR3 loop is CATSGSAGQGGHEQFF. The CDR3 DNA follows: TGTGCCACCAGCGGATCCGCGGGACAGGGGGGTCATGAGCAGTTCTTC.